These T cell receptor beta chains were read from a single sample in a study of shared clonotypes between healthy human individuals. Produced via immunoSEQ multiplex PCR; TCRdb's table is partial and in-frame only. The sample yields some 1.4 million clones, roughly 96% seen once. Sequences were obtained from naive CD4+ T cells sorted from blood. The receptors here all came from a man aged 25 to 40 in good health. Each CDR3 is given with its conserved first and last residue. D genes are given only for firm matches. A clone size is listed for some rows: how often the clone was seen (once, few, many), or a class if it is expanded.

d_call | clone_size | j_call | v_call | cdr3_aa | cdr3_nt
- | - | TRBJ1-5 | TRBV28 | CASSLHSLSAQHF | TGTGCCAGCAGTTTACACAGTCTTTCGGCCCAGCATTTT
TRBD2 | - | TRBJ2-7 | TRBV5-1 | CASSLSRGGAVYEQYF | TGCGCCAGCAGCCTATCCCGGGGGGGAGCGGTATACGAGCAGTACTTC
- | - | TRBJ2-7 | TRBV18 | CASSKDYEQYF | TGTGCCAGCTCAAAGGACTACGAGCAGTACTTC
- | - | TRBJ1-5 | TRBV7-9 | CASSSPGGLNQPQHF | TGTGCCAGCAGCTCTCCGGGCGGTCTGAATCAGCCCCAGCATTTT
- | - | TRBJ1-4 | TRBV9 | CASSVGPQGTNEKLFF | TGTGCCAGCAGCGTAGGTCCGCAGGGAACTAATGAAAAACTGTTTTTT
- | once | TRBJ2-3 | TRBV6-1 | CASSATPPLTGRPDTQYF | TGTGCCAGCAGTGCGACCCCCCCCTTGACAGGACGGCCAGATACGCAGTATTTT
- | - | TRBJ2-2 | TRBV6-1 | CASSRTENTGELFF | TGTGCCAGCAGTAGGACAGAGAACACCGGGGAGCTGTTTTTT
TRBD2 | - | TRBJ2-7 | TRBV19 | CASAHSGRAGFHEQYF | TGTGCCAGTGCCCATAGCGGGAGGGCCGGATTCCACGAGCAGTACTTC
- | - | TRBJ2-6 | TRBV28 | CASSLDRSGANVLTF | TGTGCCAGCAGTTTAGACCGCTCTGGGGCCAACGTCCTGACTTTC
TRBD2 | - | TRBJ2-2 | TRBV4-3 | CASSQDLMSGSFGSTGELFF | TGCGCCAGCAGCCAAGATCTGATGAGCGGGAGTTTTGGGAGCACCGGGGAGCTGTTTTTT
- | once | TRBJ2-7 | TRBV19 | CASSFPAGTNSYEQYF | TGTGCCAGTAGCTTCCCCGCCGGGACCAACTCCTACGAGCAGTACTTC
- | once | TRBJ2-5 | TRBV11-1 | CASSLAGWETQYF | TGTGCCAGCAGCTTGGCAGGGTGGGAGACCCAGTACTTC
- | - | TRBJ2-7 | TRBV5-4 | CASSLGGGERYEQYF | TGTGCCAGCAGCTTAGGGGGGGGAGAAAGGTACGAGCAGTACTTC
- | - | TRBJ2-1 | TRBV5-1 | CASSRRGESHNEQFF | TGCGCCAGCAGCCGTAGGGGGGAGTCACACAATGAGCAGTTCTTC
TRBD2 | - | TRBJ2-3 | TRBV11-2 | CASSFRREGQSPDTQYF | TGTGCCAGCAGCTTTCGGCGGGAGGGCCAATCTCCAGATACGCAGTATTTT
- | - | TRBJ1-2 | TRBV6-1 | CASSEGGYYGYTF | TGTGCCAGCAGTGAGGGGGGATACTATGGCTACACCTTC
- | - | TRBJ1-2 | TRBV6-1 | CASSTGWGNYGYTF | TGTGCCAGCAGTACAGGATGGGGCAACTATGGCTACACCTTC
- | - | TRBJ1-5 | TRBV7-9 | CASTKDSNQPQHF | TGTGCCAGCACCAAAGATAGCAATCAGCCCCAGCATTTT
TRBD1 | - | TRBJ2-1 | TRBV28 | CASSFRDRYYNEQFF | TGTGCCAGCAGTTTCCGGGACAGGTACTACAATGAGCAGTTCTTC
TRBD1 | - | TRBJ1-3 | TRBV27 | CASSLRGGGNTIYF | TGTGCCAGCAGTTTAAGAGGGGGCGGAAACACCATATATTTT
TRBD1 | - | TRBJ1-4 | TRBV7-9 | CASSLDRTATNEKLFF | TGTGCCAGCAGCTTGGACAGGACTGCAACTAATGAAAAACTGTTTTTT
TRBD1 | - | TRBJ2-7 | TRBV28 | CASTDPGGVIYEQYF | TGTGCCAGCACCGATCCAGGGGGCGTCATCTACGAGCAGTACTTC
- | - | TRBJ1-5 | TRBV28 | CASSLFLTGQPQHF | TGTGCCAGCAGTTTATTCCTCACGGGTCAGCCCCAGCATTTT
TRBD2 | - | TRBJ2-3 | TRBV9 | CASSASGSINTQYF | TGTGCCAGCAGCGCCAGCGGGAGTATTAATACGCAGTATTTT
- | - | TRBJ1-1 | TRBV6-5 | CARIGRQLTEAFF | TGTGCCAGGATCGGAAGACAACTGACTGAAGCTTTCTTT
- | - | TRBJ1-3 | TRBV5-1 | CASRPAVTSGNTIYF | TGCGCCAGCAGACCCGCGGTCACCTCTGGAAACACCATATATTTT
- | - | TRBJ2-5 | TRBV5-4 | CASSLEGDRFRRTQYF | TGTGCCAGCAGCTTGGAAGGAGACAGGTTCCGGAGGACCCAGTACTTC
- | once | TRBJ1-4 | TRBV29-1 | CSVESRRGTLGKLFF | TGCAGCGTTGAATCACGCAGGGGTACACTTGGAAAACTGTTTTTT
- | - | TRBJ2-4 | TRBV9 | CASSPRQWENIQYF | TGTGCCAGCAGCCCCAGGCAGTGGGAAAACATTCAGTACTTC
- | once | TRBJ1-2 | TRBV10-3 | CAIGGKGGSANYGYTF | TGTGCCATTGGTGGTAAGGGAGGGTCAGCCAACTATGGCTACACCTTC
TRBD1 | - | TRBJ1-3 | TRBV7-9 | CASSSTGSGNTIYF | TGTGCCAGCAGCTCGACAGGGTCCGGAAACACCATATATTTT
- | - | TRBJ2-7 | TRBV28 | CASTEGASGSYEQYF | TGTGCCAGCACCGAGGGGGCTAGCGGCTCCTACGAGCAGTACTTC
TRBD1 | - | TRBJ2-7 | TRBV7-9 | CASSFGTGGYEQYF | TGTGCCAGCAGCTTCGGGACAGGGGGCTACGAGCAGTACTTC
- | - | TRBJ2-3 | TRBV10-3 | CAITAGQTDTQYF | TGTGCCATCACTGCGGGACAGACAGATACGCAGTATTTT
- | - | TRBJ1-5 | TRBV28 | CASSAGTGYQPQHF | TGTGCCAGCAGCGCCGGTACAGGGTATCAGCCCCAGCATTTT
- | - | TRBJ2-3 | TRBV7-2 | CASDLQGGLTQYF | TGTGCCAGCGACCTCCAAGGGGGACTTACGCAGTATTTT
- | - | TRBJ1-4 | TRBV28 | CASSQTAVGGGEKLFF | TGTGCCAGCAGCCAAACGGCAGTAGGAGGGGGTGAAAAACTGTTTTTT
- | once | TRBJ2-7 | TRBV6-1 | CASSEAVRGEQYF | TGTGCCAGCAGTGAAGCGGTCAGGGGCGAGCAGTACTTC
TRBD2 | - | TRBJ2-1 | TRBV11-2 | CASSFFGLAGDNEQFF | TGTGCCAGCAGCTTTTTTGGACTAGCGGGGGACAATGAGCAGTTCTTC
TRBD1 | - | TRBJ1-1 | TRBV5-1 | CASSVGTGNTEAFF | TGCGCCAGCAGCGTAGGGACAGGGAACACTGAAGCTTTCTTT
- | - | TRBJ2-5 | TRBV5-1 | CASSLAGTQETQYF | TGCGCCAGCAGCTTGGCCGGGACCCAAGAGACCCAGTACTTC
TRBD1 | once | TRBJ2-1 | TRBV13 | CASSFRPGQENEQFF | TGTGCCAGCAGCTTCCGCCCCGGACAGGAGAATGAGCAGTTCTTC
- | - | TRBJ2-5 | TRBV28 | CASSPLEGQETQYF | TGTGCCAGCAGTCCCCTGGAGGGTCAAGAGACCCAGTACTTC
- | - | TRBJ2-3 | TRBV4-3 | CASSRRLQSDTQYF | TGCGCCAGCAGTCGCCGCCTTCAATCAGATACGCAGTATTTT
- | - | TRBJ1-1 | TRBV15 | CATSEALHGGTEAFF | TGTGCCACCAGCGAGGCCCTACACGGAGGGACTGAAGCTTTCTTT
- | - | TRBJ2-4 | TRBV28 | CASGGNHIQYF | TGTGCCAGCGGAGGTAATCACATTCAGTACTTC
TRBD2 | - | TRBJ2-7 | TRBV29-1 | CSVGGGVEQYF | TGCAGCGTTGGGGGAGGGGTCGAGCAGTACTTC
- | - | TRBJ2-7 | TRBV5-4 | CASSLAGSEQYF | TGTGCCAGCAGCTTGGCGGGGAGCGAGCAGTACTTC
- | - | TRBJ2-1 | TRBV2 | CASTLSYNEQFF | TGTGCCAGCACCCTCTCCTACAATGAGCAGTTCTTC
- | - | TRBJ2-1 | TRBV5-1 | CASSLGGFGYNEQFF | TGCGCCAGCAGCTTGGGCGGGTTCGGTTACAATGAGCAGTTCTTC
- | - | TRBJ2-2 | TRBV28 | CASSLVSSGGLGGTGELFF | TGTGCCAGCAGTTTGGTTTCAAGCGGAGGACTGGGGGGCACCGGGGAGCTGTTTTTT